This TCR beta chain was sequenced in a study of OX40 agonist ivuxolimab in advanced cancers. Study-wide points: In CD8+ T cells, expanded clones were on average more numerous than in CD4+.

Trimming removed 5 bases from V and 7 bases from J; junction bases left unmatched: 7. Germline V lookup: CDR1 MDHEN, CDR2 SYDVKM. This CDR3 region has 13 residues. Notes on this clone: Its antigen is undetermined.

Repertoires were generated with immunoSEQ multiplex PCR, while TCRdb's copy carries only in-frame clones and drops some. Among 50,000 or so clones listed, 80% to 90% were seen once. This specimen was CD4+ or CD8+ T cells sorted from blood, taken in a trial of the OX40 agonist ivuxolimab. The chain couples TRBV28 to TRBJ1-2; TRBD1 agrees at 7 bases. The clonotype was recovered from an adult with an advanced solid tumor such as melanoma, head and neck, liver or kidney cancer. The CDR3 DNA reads TGTGCCAGCAGTCTTTGGACAGGAGGTGGCTACACCTTC. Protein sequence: CASSLWTGGGYTF.